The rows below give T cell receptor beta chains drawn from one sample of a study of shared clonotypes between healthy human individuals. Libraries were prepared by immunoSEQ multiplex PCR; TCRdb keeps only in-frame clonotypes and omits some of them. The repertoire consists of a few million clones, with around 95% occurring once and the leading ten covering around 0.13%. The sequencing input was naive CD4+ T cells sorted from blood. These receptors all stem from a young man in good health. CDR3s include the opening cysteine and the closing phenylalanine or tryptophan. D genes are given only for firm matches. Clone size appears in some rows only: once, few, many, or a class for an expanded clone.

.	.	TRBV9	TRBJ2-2	TGTGCCAGCAGCGTGGGAGAGGGGGTCACCGGGGAGCTGTTTTTT	CASSVGEGVTGELFF
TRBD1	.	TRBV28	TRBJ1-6	TGTGCCAGCAGTCCCGGGACAGGGTATCATTCACCCCTCCACTTT	CASSPGTGYHSPLHF
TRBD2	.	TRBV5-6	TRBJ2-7	TGTGCCAGCAGCCGGACTAGCGGAGGCTCCTACGAGCAGTACTTC	CASSRTSGGSYEQYF
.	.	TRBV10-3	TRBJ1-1	TGTGCCATCACCAGAGACAGGACCTACACTGAAGCTTTCTTT	CAITRDRTYTEAFF
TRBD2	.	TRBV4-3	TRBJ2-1	TGCGCCAGCAGCCATACTACTAGCGGGAGCTCCTACAATGAGCAGTTCTTC	CASSHTTSGSSYNEQFF
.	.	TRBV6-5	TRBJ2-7	TGTGCCAGCAGCTCTCGTTTCCGAGGGCACTACGAGCAGTACTTC	CASSSRFRGHYEQYF
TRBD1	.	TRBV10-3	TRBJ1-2	TGTGCCATCAGTGACCTCACAGGGGGAAACTATGGCTACACCTTC	CAISDLTGGNYGYTF
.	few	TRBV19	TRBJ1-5	TGTGCCAGTAGTATAGTTCAACGGGGCAATCAGCCCCAGCATTTT	CASSIVQRGNQPQHF
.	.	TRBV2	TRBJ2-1	TGTGCCAGCAGCCCCCACCGGGGAGGCAATGAGCAGTTCTTC	CASSPHRGGNEQFF
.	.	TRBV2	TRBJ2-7	TGTGCCAGCAGTGTACTCCGACTAGAGCAGTACTTC	CASSVLRLEQYF
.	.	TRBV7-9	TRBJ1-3	TGTGCCAGCAGCACAACAGGGAGCGGAGGAAACACCATATATTTT	CASSTTGSGGNTIYF
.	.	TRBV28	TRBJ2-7	TGTGCCAGCGGTACCCCCGCGCACGAGCAGTACTTC	CASGTPAHEQYF
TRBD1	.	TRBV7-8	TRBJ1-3	TGTGCCAGCAGCTCACAGGGGGCCCTTCTGGGTGGAAACACCATATATTTT	CASSSQGALLGGNTIYF
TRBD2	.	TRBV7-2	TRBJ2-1	TGTGCCAGCAGCTTTGGACTAGTCAACAATGAGCAGTTCTTC	CASSFGLVNNEQFF
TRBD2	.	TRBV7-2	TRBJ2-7	TGTGCCAGCCTAGCGGGTGGGTCCTACGAGCAGTACTTC	CASLAGGSYEQYF
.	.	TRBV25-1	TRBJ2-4	TGTGCCAGCAGTGAATCAGGGAACTTAGCCAAAAACATTCAGTACTTC	CASSESGNLAKNIQYF
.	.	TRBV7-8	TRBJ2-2	TGTGCCAGCAGCTTAGGTTTTCGGGACACCGGGGAGCTGTTTTTT	CASSLGFRDTGELFF
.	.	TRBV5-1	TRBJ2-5	TGCGCCAGCAGCGCCGGGACGTCGGAAGAGACCCAGTACTTC	CASSAGTSEETQYF
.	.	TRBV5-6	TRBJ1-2	TGTGCCAGCACCCTACGGGACCTCTATCGCTATGGCTACACCTTC	CASTLRDLYRYGYTF
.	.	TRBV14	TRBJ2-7	TGTGCCAGCAGCCAATATCTTGGAACAGAGCAGTACTTC	CASSQYLGTEQYF
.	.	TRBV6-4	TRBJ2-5	TGTGCCAGCAGCAGGGGGGGCCAAGAGACCCAGTACTTC	CASSRGGQETQYF
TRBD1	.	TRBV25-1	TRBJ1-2	TGTGCCAGCAGTGGTCCCGGGACAGGGGGCAAGAACTATGGCTACACCTTC	CASSGPGTGGKNYGYTF
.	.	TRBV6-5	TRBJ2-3	TGTGCCAGCAGCCGGGGGAGAAGCACAGATACGCAGTATTTT	CASSRGRSTDTQYF
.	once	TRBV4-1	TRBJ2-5	TGCGCCAGCAGCCCTGAGCGGTTCCGGGAGACCCAGTACTTC	CASSPERFRETQYF
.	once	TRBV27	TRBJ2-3	TGTGCCAGCAGTTTATCGCACTTAGTGACTAGCACAGATACGCAGTATTTT	CASSLSHLVTSTDTQYF
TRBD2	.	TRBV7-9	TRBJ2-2	TGTGCCAGCACCCGGGACTATACCACCGGGGAGCTGTTTTTT	CASTRDYTTGELFF
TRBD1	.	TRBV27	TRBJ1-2	TGTGCCAGCAGTCCGGGGGACAGAGACTATGGCTACACCTTC	CASSPGDRDYGYTF
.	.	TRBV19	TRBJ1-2	TGTGCCAGTAGAGAACTTATAGCCGGGATCCTGGGTGGCTACACCTTC	CASRELIAGILGGYTF
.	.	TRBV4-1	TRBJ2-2	TGCGCCAGCAGCCAAGACAGGCCCAACACCGGGGAGCTGTTTTTT	CASSQDRPNTGELFF
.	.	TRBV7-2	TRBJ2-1	TGTGCCAGCAGCCTGAGCGGGTGGAGGAATGAGCAGTTCTTC	CASSLSGWRNEQFF
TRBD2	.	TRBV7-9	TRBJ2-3	TGTGCCAGCAGCTTAATGACTAGCGGGAGCACAGATACGCAGTATTTT	CASSLMTSGSTDTQYF
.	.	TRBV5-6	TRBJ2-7	TGTGCCAGCATGTCCCTGAGTTACGGGAAGTCCGAGCAGTACTTC	CASMSLSYGKSEQYF
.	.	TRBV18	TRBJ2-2	TGTGCCAGCTCACTCAGGACTCCGAACACCGGGGAGCTGTTTTTT	CASSLRTPNTGELFF
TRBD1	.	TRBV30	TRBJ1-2	TGTGCCTGGAGTGTAAAGAGGACCGGGACAGGGTACCCTCAGGGCTATGGCTACACCTTC	CAWSVKRTGTGYPQGYGYTF
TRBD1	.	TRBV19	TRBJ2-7	TGTGCCAGTAGCACGGGACAGGGAAACTACGAGCAGTACTTC	CASSTGQGNYEQYF
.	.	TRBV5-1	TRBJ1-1	TGCGCCAGCAGCGGTGACAGGTCAGCTTTCTTT	CASSGDRSAFF
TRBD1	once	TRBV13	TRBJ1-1	TGTGCCAGCAGCTACCCACAGGGGGCTCTCACTGAAGCTTTCTTT	CASSYPQGALTEAFF
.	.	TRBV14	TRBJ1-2	TGTGCCAGCAGCCAAGAAACCTTGCTAGGAGGGATTTGCTATGGCTACACCTTC	CASSQETLLGGICYGYTF
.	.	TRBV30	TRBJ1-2	TGTGCCTGGAGTACCTCCGGTAGGCATGGCTACACCTTC	CAWSTSGRHGYTF
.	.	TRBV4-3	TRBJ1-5	TGCGCCAGCAGCCAAGATTTAAGCAGCAATCAGCCCCAGCATTTT	CASSQDLSSNQPQHF
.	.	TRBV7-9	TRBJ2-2	TGTGCCAGCATCAACACCGGGGAGCTGTTTTTT	CASINTGELFF
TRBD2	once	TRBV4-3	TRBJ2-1	TGCGCCAGCAGCCTCGCACTAGCGGACTACAATGAGCAGTTCTTC	CASSLALADYNEQFF
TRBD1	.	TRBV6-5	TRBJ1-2	TGTGCCAGCAGCGACGGACAGGGCAACTATGGCTACACCTTC	CASSDGQGNYGYTF
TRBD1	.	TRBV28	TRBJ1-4	TGTGCCAGCAGTACGCAGACAGGGACGGGGGAAAAACTGTTTTTT	CASSTQTGTGEKLFF
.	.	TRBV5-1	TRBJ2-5	TGCGCCAGCCGGCGGAACCAAGAGACCCAGTACTTC	CASRRNQETQYF
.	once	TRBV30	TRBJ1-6	TGTGCCTGGATGACAGGCCTGGGTAATTCACCCCTCCACTTT	CAWMTGLGNSPLHF